The next 30 T cell receptor beta chains were all read from a single sample in a study of CD8 T cells in ankylosing spondylitis. Using its own MiXCR run on the 5' RACE reads, TCRdb lists one record per CDR3 protein. The table has some 220,000 distinct CDR3 sequences, around 6.6% seen once. Regarding the study as a whole: What appeared characteristic of ankylosing spondylitis blood was a TCR beta motif of eight highly homologous variants.

No cognate antigen is known for these TCRs. Sequencing was performed on blood, either unsorted or a sorted T cell fraction (not recorded which). These receptors were obtained from a male donor with ankylosing spondylitis.

This clonotype was detected ten times or more. V and J are TRBV4-3 and TRBJ1-2; TRBD1 aligns across 7 bases. The CDR3 has 12 residues. The ends lost 5 bases at V and 8 bases at J; junction bases unmatched: 5. Germline V lookup: CDR1 LGHNA, CDR2 YSLEER. CDR3 sequence reads: CASSSRTGGYTF. The CDR3 bases are TGCGCCAGCAGCTCTAGGACAGGAGGCTACACCTTC.

Ten or more counts support this clonotype. This chain uses TRBV7-8 with TRBJ2-7, with no clear D. Per the germline V gene, CDR1 is SGHVS and CDR2 is FQNEAQ. The germline V and J ends were trimmed by 3 bases and 0 bases, with 15 bases remaining between them. This CDR3 has 16 residues. This CDR3 is CASSFPDLSSSYEQYF. CDR3 nucleotide sequence: TGTGCCAGCAGCTTTCCCGACCTATCAAGCTCCTACGAGCAGTACTTC.

This clonotype was recorded many times. The chain employs TRBV5-1 and TRBJ1-1; D unresolved. The CDR3 covers 15 residues. CDR1 and CDR2 (germline): SGHRS, YFSETQ. The ends were cut back, 2 bases at V and 6 bases at J, with 17 bases in the middle. CDR3 protein: CASSFSEGGDSEAFF. CDR3 DNA sequence: TGCGCCAGCAGCTTTTCGGAGGGAGGTGATTCTGAAGCTTTCTTT. Full variable domain (remainder filled in from reference TRBV5-1 and TRBJ1-1): KAGVTQTPRYLIKTRGQQVTLSCSPISGHRSVSWYQQTPGQGLQFLFEYFSETQRNKGNFPGRFSGRQFSNSRSEMNVSTLELGDSALYLCASSFSEGGDSEAFFGQGTRLTVV.

This clonotype showed up many times. V usage is TRBV7-9 and J usage is TRBJ2-3; D gene ambiguous. The CDR3 runs 17 residues. Trimming pared 5 bases from V and 2 bases from J, leaving 20 bases between. The germline gives CDR1 SEHNR, CDR2 FQNEAQ (reference sequence). CDR3 sequence: CASSPQLDLSNTDTQYF. The CDR3 DNA reads TGTGCCAGCAGCCCCCAATTAGACCTTAGCAACACAGATACGCAGTATTTT.

This clonotype was observed at least ten times. The J gene is TRBJ2-2, the V gene TRBV7-9; the D call may be TRBD1 or TRBD2 (5 bases each). The V gene's germline CDR1 is SEHNR and CDR2 FQNEAQ (reference sequence). Trimming stripped 5 bases from V and 6 bases from J, with 10 bases between. The CDR3 is 13 amino acids. CDR3 protein: CASSLGDAGELFF. In DNA form, the CDR3 reads TGTGCCAGCAGCCTAGGGGACGCCGGGGAGCTGTTTTTT.

In its sample, this clonotype was seen many times. The V and J genes are TRBV25-1 and TRBJ1-1; no definite D call. CDR3 length equals 13 residues. Trimming shortened V by 5 bases and J by 4 bases, and 11 bases separated the two germline ends. Germline V lookup: CDR1 MGHDK, CDR2 SYGVNS. As DNA, the CDR3 is TGTGCCAGCAGTAAGGGCCGGGGCACTGAAGCTTTCTTT. Encoded protein: CASSKGRGTEAFF.

This clonotype was recorded at least ten times. The chain recombines TRBV6-5 with TRBJ2-1; the D gene is possibly TRBD1 (5 bases). CDR1 and CDR2 (germline): MNHEY, SVGAGI. Trimming stripped 4 bases from V and 6 bases from J, with 10 bases between. CDR3 length: 13 residues. The CDR3 sequence is CASSFQGSNEQFF. The CDR3 region has the DNA TGTGCCAGCAGTTTCCAGGGAAGCAATGAGCAGTTCTTC.

There are many counts of this clonotype. The chain recombines TRBV12-3 or TRBV12-4 with TRBJ2-1; possibly TRBD1 for D (5 bases). The V end was cut by 5 bases, the J end by 3 bases, with 11 bases between. This CDR3 is 14 amino acids long. This chain's CDR3 is CASSQEQDYNEQFF. The CDR3 DNA is TGTGCCAGCAGTCAAGAACAGGACTACAATGAGCAGTTCTTC.

This clonotype was counted many times. V gene TRBV5-1 combines with J gene TRBJ2-7, with D uncertain. The length of the CDR3 is 12 residues. V lost 8 bases and J lost 2, with 11 bases in between. Germline-derived CDR1 and CDR2 are SGHRS and YFSETQ. CDR3 sequence reads: CASTGPTYEQYF. In nucleotides, the CDR3 is TGCGCCAGTACCGGTCCTACCTACGAGCAGTACTTC.

This clonotype was seen many times. This chain uses TRBV4-3 with TRBJ1-1; D unresolved. With 4 bases removed from V and 3 bases from J, the gap between germline ends came to 12 bases. CDR1 and CDR2 from the germline V gene are LGHNA and YSLEER. The CDR3 runs to 14 residues. DNA for the CDR3: TGCGCCAGCAGCCCCCGGACGGGGTACACTGAAGCTTTCTTT. Its protein product is CASSPRTGYTEAFF.

The V and J genes are TRBV20-1 and TRBJ2-7; 8 bases map to TRBD1. Unmatched junction bases numbered 10, after V lost 6 bases and J lost 0 bases. Germline V lookup: CDR1 DFQATT, CDR2 SNEGSKA (reference sequence). The CDR3 contains 15 residues. CDR3 sequence reads: CSAFGWTGRSYEQYF. As DNA, the CDR3 is TGCAGTGCGTTCGGATGGACAGGGCGCTCCTACGAGCAGTACTTC.

The J gene is TRBJ2-1, the V gene TRBV4-1, with D possibly being TRBD2 (6 bases). The CDR3 covers 13 residues. The V and J ends lost 1 base and 16 bases respectively, with 17 bases between them. The germline CDR1 and CDR2 sequences are MGHRA and YSYEKL. CDR3 DNA sequence: TGCGCCAGCAGCCAAGTAACGGGGGAAAATAGCTTCTTC. As protein: CASSQVTGENSFF.

This clonotype occurred many times. The V gene is TRBV19, the J gene TRBJ1-2; no definite D call. The V and J ends lost 5 bases and 5 bases respectively, with 18 bases between them. The CDR3 sequence is 15 residues long. Germline assignment: CDR1 LNHDA and CDR2 SQIVND (reference sequence). The CDR3 nucleotides are TGTGCCAGTAGTGTTTCCGTAGGACGGATGTATGGCTACACCTTC. Its protein product is CASSVSVGRMYGYTF.

The rearrangement joins TRBV29-1 to TRBJ1-2, with D possibly TRBD1 on 6 matching bases. Germline assignment: CDR1 SQVTM and CDR2 ANQGSEA. The CDR3 is made up of 12 amino acids. Trimming left V 8 bases short and J 6 bases short, with 16 bases between. The CDR3 region has the DNA TGCAGCACTTACAGGGTGATTGATGGCTACACCTTC. Translating gives CSTYRVIDGYTF.

This clonotype was counted many times. The chain's CDR3 is CASSLGLAAYNEQFF. Written as DNA, the CDR3 is TGTGCCAGCAGCTTAGGTCTAGCGGCGTACAATGAGCAGTTCTTC. The rearrangement joins TRBV7-3 to TRBJ2-1; TRBD2 matches at 7 bases. V was clipped by 2 bases and J by 4 bases; unmatched bases: 5. CDR3 length equals 15 residues. Germline assignment: CDR1 SGHTA and CDR2 FQGTGA.

This clonotype was picked up many times. The V and J genes are TRBV4-3 and TRBJ1-2, with 8 bases identical to TRBD1. The CDR3 extends over 18 amino acids. Per germline, CDR1 LGHNA and CDR2 YSLEER. V shed 0 bases and J 4 bases; nucleotides not matched to a gene: 13. The CDR3 region is CASSQDLPPRGQIYGYTF. In DNA form, the CDR3 reads TGCGCCAGCAGCCAAGATCTACCCCCCAGGGGGCAAATCTATGGCTACACCTTC.

The V gene is TRBV6-1, the J gene TRBJ2-1; D is uncertain. Germline V gene lookup returns CDR1 MNHNS and CDR2 SASEGT. This CDR3 spans 13 amino acids. Trimming removed 6 bases at V and 6 bases at J, with 12 bases between. The CDR3, as DNA: TGTGCCAGCAGGGTGCGGCCCATCAATGAGCAGTTCTTC. This gives the protein CASRVRPINEQFF.

This clonotype was found many times. V is TRBV7-2 and J is TRBJ2-1; TRBD1 aligns across 10 bases. The CDR3 is 16 residues long. CDR1 and CDR2 (germline): SGHTA, FQGNSA. Trimming removed 2 bases from V and 5 bases from J; junction bases left unmatched: 6. The CDR3 here is CASSLSGTGVDNEQFF. In DNA, the CDR3 is TGTGCCAGCAGCTTATCCGGGACAGGGGTAGACAATGAGCAGTTCTTC.

V usage is TRBV20-1 and J usage is TRBJ1-1; no clear D gene. Per germline, CDR1 DFQATT and CDR2 SNEGSKA (reference sequence). The CDR3 sequence is 12 residues long. V lost 3 bases, J lost 5 bases, and 10 bases lay in between. The CDR3 nucleotides are TGCAGTGCTAGGGGTGGGGAAACTGAAGCTTTCTTT. It encodes CSARGGETEAFF.

This clonotype was observed a handful of times. J is TRBJ2-7 and V is TRBV19; D possibly corresponds to TRBD2 (5 bases). V was clipped by 2 bases and J by 7 bases, with 18 bases between them. CDR3 length: 15 residues. Per the germline V gene, CDR1 is LNHDA and CDR2 is SQIVND (reference sequence). The CDR3 DNA reads TGTGCCAGTAGTATACAGGTTCGAGGGCTAAATGAGCAGTACTTC. Encoded protein: CASSIQVRGLNEQYF.

This clonotype was observed many times. The chain uses TRBV2 and TRBJ2-7, with 10 nucleotides matching TRBD1. The CDR3 covers 12 residues. CDR1 is SNHLY and CDR2 is FYNNEI in the germline V gene. The CDR3 sequence: CATGTGVYEQYF. The CDR3, as DNA: TGTGCAACCGGGACAGGGGTGTACGAGCAGTACTTC.

This clonotype has ten or more counts. The V gene is TRBV20-1, the J gene TRBJ2-7; 9 nucleotides align to TRBD2. The CDR3 runs 15 residues. J gave up 4 bases and V 1 base, and 8 bases lay outside the gene matches. CDR1 is DFQATT and CDR2 is SNEGSKA in the germline V gene (reference sequence). This chain's CDR3 is CSARASGTSSYEQYF. CDR3 sequence (DNA): TGCAGTGCTAGAGCCTCCGGGACTAGCTCATACGAGCAGTACTTC.

This clonotype was seen a handful of times. The rearrangement links TRBV4-2 to TRBJ2-1, with a weak D call TRBD2 (5 bases). The V gene lost 0 bases and the J gene lost 8 bases, with 11 bases spanning the gap. The CDR3 runs to 14 residues. From germline, CDR1 is LGHNA and CDR2 YNFKEQ. This CDR3 reads CASSQDTLGDEQFF. In nucleotides, the CDR3 is TGTGCCAGCAGCCAAGATACCCTGGGAGATGAGCAGTTCTTC.

The chain couples TRBV4-3 to TRBJ2-5, with 15 nucleotides matching TRBD2. This CDR3 is 20 amino acids long. The V and J ends lost 0 bases and 4 bases, in that order; junction bases with no gene match: 12. CDR1 LGHNA and CDR2 YSLEER come from the germline V gene. In DNA, the CDR3 is TGCGCCAGCAGCCAAGACGGGGAAGGACTAGCGGGAGGGCCGGGAGAGACCCAGTACTTC. This translates into CASSQDGEGLAGGPGETQYF.

This clonotype was detected many times. The CDR3 loop is CASSGPRPGQYF. Written as DNA, the CDR3 is TGTGCCAGCAGCGGACCTAGACCCGGGCAGTACTTC. This chain links TRBV9 with TRBJ2-7, with unresolved D. Germline V gene data show CDR1 as SGDLS and CDR2 as YYNGEE. The ends were cut back, 3 bases at V and 9 bases at J, with 13 bases in the middle. The CDR3 is 12 residues long.

This clonotype appeared a few times. The V and J genes are TRBV18 and TRBJ2-3, with TRBD1 as a possible D gene (6 bases). CDR1 is KGHSH, CDR2 LQKENI, per germline. V lost 3 bases, J lost 6 bases, and 16 bases lay in between. This CDR3 region has 15 residues. The DNA for the CDR3 is TGTGCCAGCTCACCCGGGACGCCAAGGGGGGATACGCAGTATTTT. Its translation: CASSPGTPRGDTQYF.

In this sample, this clonotype turned up many times. This chain uses TRBV27 with TRBJ2-1; D not resolved. Trimming removed 5 bases from V and 0 bases from J, with 11 bases in between. Germline-derived CDR1 and CDR2 are MNHEY and SMNVEV (reference sequence). The CDR3 totals 15 residues. The CDR3 loop reads CASSPTVGSYNEQFF. In DNA form, the CDR3 reads TGTGCCAGCAGTCCTACAGTGGGCTCCTACAATGAGCAGTTCTTC.

Many counts were recorded for this clonotype. This rearrangement joins TRBV29-1 to TRBJ2-5; perhaps D is TRBD1 or TRBD2 (5 bases each). CDR3 length: 18 amino acids. The V end was cut by 5 bases, the J end by 5 bases, with 30 bases between. Germline V gene sequence: CDR1 SQVTM, CDR2 ANQGSEA. CDR3 protein: CSVLDGAKPGSPGETQYF. DNA for the CDR3: TGCAGCGTTCTGGACGGGGCCAAGCCAGGGTCCCCTGGGGAGACCCAGTACTTC.

Worth noting for this clonotype: This may be a read error, as it is one base from a much larger clone. The chain joins TRBV7-9 to TRBJ2-2; D is unclear. V was shortened by 7 bases and J by 6 bases, with 18 bases between the two germline ends. Germline values: CDR1 SEHNR, CDR2 FQNEAQ (reference sequence). CDR3 length: 15 amino acids. CDR3 DNA sequence: TGTGCCAGCACCCCTACGGATAGTCGGGCCGGGGAGCTGTTTTTT. Translated: CASTPTDSRAGELFF.

There are many counts of this clonotype. The chain couples TRBV12-5 to TRBJ2-1; TRBD2 agrees at 7 bases. V lost 5 bases, J lost 0 bases, and 1 base stayed unmatched. This CDR3 is built from 14 residues. Germline V lookup: CDR1 LGHNT, CDR2 FRNRAP. The chain's CDR3 is CASGREGSYNEQFF. In DNA, the CDR3 is TGTGCTAGTGGTAGGGAGGGCTCCTACAATGAGCAGTTCTTC.